This T cell receptor beta chain originates from a study of blood T cell repertoires in COVID-19. Whole-study context: The origin of the acute and convalescent COVID-19 samples was the United States, Italy and Spain. T cells, B-cell-depleted T cells, or PBMCs provided the cDNA or gDNA that served as material.

Authors' analysis steps: The authors estimated nucleated cell counts from reference gene primer amplification. Assay: immunoSEQ multiplex PCR; the TCRdb copy retains only in-frame clones and omits some. The D gene and trimming were derived from the DNA, and the V and J assignments and clone size from that table. The profile shows approximately 68,000 clones, more than 75% of them singletons. The V gene lost 3 bases and the J gene lost 5 bases, with 10 bases spanning the gap. CDR3 length: 13 amino acids. Per the germline V gene, CDR1 is MNHNS and CDR2 is SASEGT. The receptor comes from a human donor in a cohort sampled during active COVID-19. The V call is TRBV6-1, the J call TRBJ1-1; D remains unclear. Sequencing input: peripheral blood. The CDR3 sequence: CASSEAGGTEAFF. CDR3 bases: TGTGCCAGCAGTGAGGCAGGAGGGACTGAAGCTTTCTTT.